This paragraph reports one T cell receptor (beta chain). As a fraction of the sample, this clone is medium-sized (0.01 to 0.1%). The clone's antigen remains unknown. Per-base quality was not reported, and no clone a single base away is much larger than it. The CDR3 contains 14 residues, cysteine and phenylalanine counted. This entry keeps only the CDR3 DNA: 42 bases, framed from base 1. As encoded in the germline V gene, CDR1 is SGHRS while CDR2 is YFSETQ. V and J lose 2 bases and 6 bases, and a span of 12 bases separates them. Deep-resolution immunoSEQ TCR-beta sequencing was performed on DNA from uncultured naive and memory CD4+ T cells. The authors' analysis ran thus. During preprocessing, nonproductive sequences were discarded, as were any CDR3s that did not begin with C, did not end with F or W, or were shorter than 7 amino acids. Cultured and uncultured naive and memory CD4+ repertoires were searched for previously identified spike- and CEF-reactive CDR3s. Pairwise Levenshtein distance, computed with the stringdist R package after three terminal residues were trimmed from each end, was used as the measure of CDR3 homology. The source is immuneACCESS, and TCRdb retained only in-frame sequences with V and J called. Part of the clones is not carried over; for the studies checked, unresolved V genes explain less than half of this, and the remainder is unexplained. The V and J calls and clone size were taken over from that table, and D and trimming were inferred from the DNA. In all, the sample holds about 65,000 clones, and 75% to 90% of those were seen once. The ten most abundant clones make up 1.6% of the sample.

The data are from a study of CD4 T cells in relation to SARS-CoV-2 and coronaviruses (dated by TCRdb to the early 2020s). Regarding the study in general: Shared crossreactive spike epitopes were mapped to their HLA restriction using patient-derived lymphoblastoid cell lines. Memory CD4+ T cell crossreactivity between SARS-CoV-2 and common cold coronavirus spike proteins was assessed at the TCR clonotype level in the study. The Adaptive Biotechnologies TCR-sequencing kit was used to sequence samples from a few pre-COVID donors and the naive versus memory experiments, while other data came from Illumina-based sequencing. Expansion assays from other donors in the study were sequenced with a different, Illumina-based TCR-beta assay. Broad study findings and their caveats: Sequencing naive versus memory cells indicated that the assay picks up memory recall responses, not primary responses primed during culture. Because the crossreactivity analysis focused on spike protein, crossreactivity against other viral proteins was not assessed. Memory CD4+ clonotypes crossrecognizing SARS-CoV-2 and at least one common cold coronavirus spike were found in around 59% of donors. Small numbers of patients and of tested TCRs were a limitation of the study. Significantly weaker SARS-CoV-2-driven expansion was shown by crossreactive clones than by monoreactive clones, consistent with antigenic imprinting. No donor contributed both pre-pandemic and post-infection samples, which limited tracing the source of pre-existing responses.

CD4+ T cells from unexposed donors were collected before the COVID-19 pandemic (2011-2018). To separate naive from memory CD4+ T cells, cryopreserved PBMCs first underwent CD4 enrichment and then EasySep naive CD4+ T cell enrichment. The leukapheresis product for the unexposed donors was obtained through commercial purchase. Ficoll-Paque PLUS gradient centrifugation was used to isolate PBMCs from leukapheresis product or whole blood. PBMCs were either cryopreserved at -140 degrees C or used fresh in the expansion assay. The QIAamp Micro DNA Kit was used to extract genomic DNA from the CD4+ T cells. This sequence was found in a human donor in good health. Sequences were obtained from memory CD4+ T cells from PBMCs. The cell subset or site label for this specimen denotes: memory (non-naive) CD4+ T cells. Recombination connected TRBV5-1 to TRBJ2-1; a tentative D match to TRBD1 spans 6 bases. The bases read TGCGCCAGCAGCTTAGCACAGGGAAGCAATGAGCAGTTCTTC. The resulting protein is CASSLAQGSNEQFF. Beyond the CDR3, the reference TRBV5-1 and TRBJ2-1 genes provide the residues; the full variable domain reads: KAGVTQTPRYLIKTRGQQVTLSCSPISGHRSVSWYQQTPGQGLQFLFEYFSETQRNKGNFPGRFSGRQFSNSRSEMNVSTLELGDSALYLCASSLAQGSNEQFFGPGTRLTVL.